This TCR beta chain was documented in a study of regulatory T cells. Findings and limits, study-wide: Patient CD8+ T cells trended toward lower Shannon entropy than controls.

This CDR3 spans 16 amino acids. V dropped 3 bases and J dropped 1 base, with 13 bases sitting between them. CDR1 is SGHVS, CDR2 FQNEAQ, per germline. For this clone: The antigen remains undetermined.

Primers: 52 TRBV forward and 13 TRBJ reverse. Data came from immunoSEQ multiplex PCR; TCRdb stores just in-frame clones and leaves some out. The data show 20,000 to 25,000 clones, 80% to 95% seen once. This chain joins TRBV7-8 and TRBJ2-1; D gene unclear. Sequences were obtained from CD8+ T cells sorted from blood. This receptor was taken from a child younger than 10 with CD3G deficiency. CDR3 region: CASSFLTRFSYNEQFF. The CDR3 DNA reads as TGTGCCAGCAGCTTCCTTACCCGGTTTTCCTACAATGAGCAGTTCTTC.